These T cell receptor beta chains were read from a single sample in a study of blood T cell repertoires in COVID-19. Sequencing used immunoSEQ multiplex PCR; TCRdb keeps in-frame clones, though not all of them. The sample includes 250,000 to 300,000 clones, 70% to 90% seen only once; the top ten take 10% to 15%. Sequencing used peripheral blood. These receptor sequences come from a woman aged 70-85 years with COVID-19, enrolled during active disease. The CDR3 runs from the conserved cysteine through the conserved F or W. D genes are given only for firm matches. Rows may omit the clone size; those that give it use once, few, many or a size class.

abundance	d_gene	v_gene	j_gene	CDR3aa	CDR3nt
NA	NA	TRBV5-1	TRBJ2-3	CASSWALADTQYF	TGCGCCAGCAGCTGGGCGTTGGCAGATACGCAGTATTTT
NA	TRBD1	TRBV2	TRBJ1-1	CASRRGQGNTEAFF	TGTGCCAGCAGGAGGGGACAGGGGAACACTGAAGCTTTCTTT
few	TRBD1	TRBV27	TRBJ1-1	CATRQGSKNTEAFF	TGTGCCACGCGACAGGGATCTAAGAACACTGAAGCTTTCTTT
once	NA	TRBV6-6	TRBJ1-1	CASSYEGVNTEAFF	TGTGCCAGCAGTTACGAGGGGGTGAACACTGAAGCTTTCTTT
once	NA	TRBV4-1	TRBJ1-2	CASSQFPSRKGFYGYTF	TGCGCCAGCAGCCAATTTCCTTCCCGGAAGGGGTTCTATGGCTACACCTTC
NA	NA	TRBV21-1	TRBJ1-2	CASSNEEDGTPGRLEYGYTF	TGTGCCAGCAGCAACGAAGAGGACGGAACCCCCGGGAGGTTGGAGTATGGCTACACCTTC
NA	TRBD2	TRBV7-2	TRBJ2-2	CASSWWTSGGPGELFF	TGTGCCAGCAGCTGGTGGACTAGCGGGGGGCCCGGGGAGCTGTTTTTT
few	NA	TRBV2	TRBJ2-1	CASSEGLGLGNEQFF	TGTGCCAGCAGTGAAGGGTTGGGCCTGGGCAATGAGCAGTTCTTC
once	NA	TRBV5-1	TRBJ2-7	CASSTGTPSDEQYF	TGCGCCAGCAGCACTGGGACTCCCAGCGACGAGCAGTACTTC
NA	NA	TRBV10-3	TRBJ2-7	CAISEEVLAYEQYF	TGTGCCATCAGTGAGGAGGTCCTTGCCTACGAGCAGTACTTC
NA	NA	TRBV3-1/TRBV3-2	TRBJ2-5	CASSRDFQETQYF	TGTGCCAGCAGCCGGGACTTCCAAGAGACCCAGTACTTC
NA	NA	TRBV3-1/TRBV3-2	TRBJ2-1	CASSPGRGEQFF	TGTGCCAGCAGCCCCGGTCGGGGTGAGCAGTTCTTC
NA	TRBD2	TRBV12-5	TRBJ2-1	CASGFRTSGSSYNEQFF	TGTGCTAGTGGTTTCAGGACTAGCGGGAGCTCCTACAATGAGCAGTTCTTC
NA	NA	TRBV24-1	TRBJ1-2	CATDLDSTLRGYTF	TGTGCCACCGACCTGGACAGTACCCTGCGTGGCTACACCTTC
NA	NA	TRBV7-9	TRBJ1-2	CASSTPLSYGYTF	TGTGCCAGCAGCACTCCTTTATCCTATGGCTACACCTTC
NA	NA	TRBV3-1/TRBV3-2	TRBJ2-1	CASSFRGPEQFF	TGTGCCAGCAGCTTCAGGGGCCCTGAGCAGTTCTTC
NA	TRBD1	TRBV11-2	TRBJ1-1	CASSWWDRDTEAFF	TGTGCCAGCAGTTGGTGGGACAGGGACACTGAAGCTTTCTTT
few	TRBD1	TRBV29-1	TRBJ1-1	CSVSGQYGTEAFF	TGCAGCGTTTCGGGACAGTACGGGACTGAAGCTTTCTTT
NA	NA	TRBV18	TRBJ2-2	CASSSAGSRSGELFF	TGTGCCAGCTCCTCCGCCGGTTCGCGGTCCGGGGAGCTGTTTTTT
NA	TRBD2	TRBV5-1	TRBJ2-3	CASSPGRGSGGAWADTQYF	TGCGCCAGCAGCCCGGGGAGAGGTAGCGGGGGGGCGTGGGCAGATACGCAGTATTTT
NA	TRBD1	TRBV27	TRBJ1-1	CASSHGTGNTEAFF	TGTGCCAGCAGCCACGGGACAGGGAACACTGAAGCTTTCTTT
NA	TRBD2	TRBV18	TRBJ2-2	CASSPLQRGVNTGELFF	TGTGCCAGCTCACCTCTCCAGCGGGGGGTGAACACCGGGGAGCTGTTTTTT
NA	TRBD1	TRBV27	TRBJ1-2	CASSLGQGGSYGYTF	TGTGCCAGCAGTTTAGGACAGGGGGGTTCCTATGGCTACACCTTC
once	NA	TRBV5-4	TRBJ2-6	CASSLGRSSGANVLTF	TGTGCCAGCAGCTTAGGCCGGAGCTCTGGGGCCAACGTCCTGACTTTC
NA	NA	TRBV10-1	TRBJ1-5	CASSESRLKQPQHF	TGCGCCAGCAGTGAGTCGAGATTGAAGCAGCCCCAGCATTTT
NA	TRBD1	TRBV24-1	TRBJ2-7	CATSPRRGLPYEQYF	TGTGCCACCAGTCCTCGCAGGGGGCTTCCCTACGAGCAGTACTTC
NA	NA	TRBV3-1/TRBV3-2	TRBJ2-3	CASSQALYTQYF	TGTGCCAGCAGCCAAGCCCTATATACGCAGTATTTT
NA	TRBD1	TRBV29-1	TRBJ1-5	CSVAGTGLNQPQHF	TGCAGCGTTGCCGGGACAGGCCTCAATCAGCCCCAGCATTTT
NA	NA	TRBV5-1	TRBJ1-6	CASSLSGFFDNSPLHF	TGCGCCAGCAGCTTGTCGGGGTTTTTCGATAATTCACCCCTCCACTTT
NA	TRBD2	TRBV18	TRBJ2-3	CASSYGGAGDTQYF	TGTGCCAGCTCATACGGGGGGGCCGGGGATACGCAGTATTTT
NA	TRBD1	TRBV2	TRBJ2-2	CASGDRGLVTGELFF	TGTGCCAGCGGGGACAGGGGGCTAGTCACCGGGGAGCTGTTTTTT
NA	TRBD2	TRBV2	TRBJ2-3	CASSLLAGRTDTQYF	TGTGCCAGCAGCCTACTAGCGGGGCGGACAGATACGCAGTATTTT
NA	NA	TRBV19	TRBJ2-7	CASSTRGSFSYEQYF	TGTGCCAGTAGTACCCGAGGAAGCTTCTCCTACGAGCAGTACTTC
NA	NA	TRBV10-3	TRBJ1-1	CAISEQGMNTEAFF	TGTGCCATCAGTGAGCAGGGTATGAACACTGAAGCTTTCTTT
NA	TRBD1	TRBV27	TRBJ2-6	CASSAILGQGSSGANVLTF	TGTGCCAGCAGCGCCATACTCGGACAGGGAAGCTCTGGGGCCAACGTCCTGACTTTC
NA	NA	TRBV4-1	TRBJ1-3	CASSRPQASGNTIYF	TGCGCCAGCAGCCGGCCACAGGCCTCTGGAAACACCATATATTTT